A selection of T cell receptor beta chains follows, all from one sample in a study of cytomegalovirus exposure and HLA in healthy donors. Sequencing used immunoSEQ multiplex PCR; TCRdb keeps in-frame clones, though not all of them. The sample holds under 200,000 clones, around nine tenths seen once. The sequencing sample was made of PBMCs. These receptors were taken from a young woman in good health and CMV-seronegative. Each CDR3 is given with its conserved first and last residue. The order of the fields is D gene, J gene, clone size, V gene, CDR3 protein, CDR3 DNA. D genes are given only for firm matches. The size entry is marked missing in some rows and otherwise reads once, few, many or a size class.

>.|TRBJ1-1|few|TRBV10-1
CASSERRLNTEAFF
TGCGCCAGCAGTGAGCGCAGGTTGAACACTGAAGCTTTCTTT
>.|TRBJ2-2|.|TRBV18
CASSPPYRNPTGELFF
TGTGCCAGCTCACCACCGTACAGAAATCCTACCGGGGAGCTGTTTTTT
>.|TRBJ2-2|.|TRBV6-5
CASSYSRGSWAGELFF
TGTGCCAGCAGTTATAGCCGAGGGTCTTGGGCCGGGGAGCTGTTTTTT
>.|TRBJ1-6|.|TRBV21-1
CASTRANSYNSPLHF
TGTGCCAGCACCAGGGCGAACTCCTATAATTCACCCCTCCACTTT
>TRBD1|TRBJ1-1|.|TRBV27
CASSSGDRLNTEAFF
TGTGCCAGCAGTAGTGGGGACAGATTGAACACTGAAGCTTTCTTT
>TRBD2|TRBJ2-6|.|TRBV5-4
CASSSPGLAGSGANVLTF
TGTGCCAGCAGCTCCCCGGGACTAGCGGGATCTGGGGCCAACGTCCTGACTTTC
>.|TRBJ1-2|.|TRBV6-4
CASNPGVDYGYTF
TGTGCCAGCAACCCAGGGGTTGACTATGGCTACACCTTC
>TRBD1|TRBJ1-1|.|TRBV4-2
CASSQDVAGGNTEAFF
TGTGCCAGCAGCCAAGATGTCGCAGGGGGGAACACTGAAGCTTTCTTT
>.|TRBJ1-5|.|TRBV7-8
CASSPVGGDSNQPQHF
TGTGCCAGCAGCCCGGTGGGGGGGGACAGCAATCAGCCCCAGCATTTT
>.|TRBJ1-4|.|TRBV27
CASSPPGQPNEKLFF
TGTGCCAGCAGTCCCCCGGGACAACCGAATGAAAAACTGTTTTTT
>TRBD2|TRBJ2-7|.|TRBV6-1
CASSVGTSGGYEQYF
TGTGCCAGCAGTGTGGGGACTAGCGGGGGTTACGAGCAGTACTTC